The next 5 T cell receptor beta chains were all read from a single sample in a study of T-cell reconstitution after alpha-beta-depleted transplantation in children. Unique molecular identifiers were incorporated when the TCRbeta library was constructed. MiXCR, run by TCRdb on the PCR reads, gives a single entry per CDR3 protein. The sample contains more than 200,000 distinct CDR3 sequences, roughly 25% of which appear only once. The sample was PBMCs, taken before TCRalphabeta/CD19-depleted stem cell transplant. The receptors here all came from a girl aged 2-10 years with Fanconi anemia, due to receive a stem cell transplant.

This clonotype was seen a handful of times. V and J are TRBV25-1 and TRBJ2-3, with 12 positions matching TRBD2. V shed 6 bases and J 5 bases; nucleotides not matched to a gene: 6. The CDR3 has 15 residues. Germline CDR1 and CDR2: MGHDK and SYGVNS. CDR3 sequence: CASSVRTSGIDTQYF. CDR3 DNA sequence: TGTGCCAGCAGCGTCCGGACTAGCGGGATAGATACGCAGTATTTT.

This clonotype showed up many times. The V gene is TRBV18, the J gene TRBJ1-6; D is unclear. Deletions cut 3 bases from V and 4 bases from J, with 19 bases between. The CDR3 contains 18 residues. The V gene's germline CDR1 is KGHSH and CDR2 LQKENI. CDR3 region: CASSPISTKGPYNSPLHF. The CDR3 nucleotides are TGTGCCAGCTCACCTATTTCTACGAAGGGCCCATATAATTCACCCCTCCACTTT.

About this clonotype itself: A much larger clone differs from this one at a single base, so this may be a read error. The rearrangement uses TRBV28 and TRBJ2-3; perhaps TRBD2 as D (6 bases). The CDR3 runs 14 residues. Germline V gene lookup returns CDR1 MDHEN and CDR2 SYDVKM. Trimming cost V 2 bases and J 0 bases, with 6 bases left between them. The CDR3 protein is CASSLLASTDTQYF. The CDR3 DNA follows: TGTGCCAGCAGTTTACTAGCGAGCACAGATACGCAGTATTTT.

This clonotype was detected ten times or more. V gene TRBV5-1 combines with J gene TRBJ2-1; D tentatively fits TRBD1 or TRBD2 (5 bases each). Germline V gene sequence: CDR1 SGHRS, CDR2 YFSETQ. V was clipped by 5 bases and J by 2 bases, with 17 bases between them. The CDR3 loop spans 16 amino acids. CDR3 loop: CASSNAGGRTYNEQFF. As DNA, the CDR3 is TGCGCCAGCAGTAATGCTGGGGGTAGGACCTACAATGAGCAGTTCTTC.

This clonotype has more than one count but fewer than ten. The V and J genes are TRBV5-1 and TRBJ2-3; D is unclear. This CDR3 is 15 amino acids long. Germline loops: CDR1 SGHRS, CDR2 YFSETQ. The V and J ends lost 4 bases and 0 bases respectively, with 12 bases between them. The CDR3 protein is CASSRSEPSTDTQYF. CDR3 coding DNA: TGCGCCAGCAGCCGCTCAGAACCAAGCACAGATACGCAGTATTTT.